Each of the 31 T cell receptor beta chains below was sequenced from the same sample in a study of radiation and T cells in renal cell carcinoma. TCRdb keeps only in-frame clones here, not all; method: immunoSEQ multiplex PCR. Here the sample spans about 130,000 clones, 80% to 90% being singletons. Described time point: blood 2 weeks post-SBRT. Specified treatment: 15 Gy SBRT to primary tumor, nephrectomy 4 weeks later. This specimen was blood, taken from a patient whose treatment included radiotherapy and nephrectomy. All receptors come from a woman aged 55-75 years with renal cell carcinoma.

The chain uses TRBV15 and TRBJ1-2; D is uncertain. The V end was cut by 8 bases, the J end by 4 bases, with 11 bases between. CDR1 is LNHNV, CDR2 YYDKDF, per germline (reference sequence). The CDR3 covers 12 residues. This chain's CDR3 is CATAWPGYGYTF. In DNA form, the CDR3 reads TGTGCCACCGCATGGCCTGGCTATGGCTACACCTTC.

The chain joins TRBV5-6 to TRBJ2-5; D is undetermined. Trimming shortened V by 2 bases and J by 0 bases, and 5 bases separated the two germline ends. From germline, CDR1 is SGHDT and CDR2 YYEEEE. CDR3 size: 13 residues. The CDR3 DNA follows: TGTGCCAGCAGCTTTGCCCACCAAGAGACCCAGTACTTC. This translates into CASSFAHQETQYF. The full variable domain, rest sourced from reference TRBV5-6 and TRBJ2-5, is DAGVTQSPTHLIKTRGQQVTLRCSPKSGHDTVSWYQQALGQGPQFIFQYYEEEERQRGNFPDRFSGHQFPNYSSELNVNALLLGDSALYLCASSFAHQETQYFGPGTRLLVL.

The chain recombines TRBV7-9 with TRBJ2-7, with D perhaps matching TRBD1 or TRBD2 (5 bases each). This CDR3 has 14 amino acids. Germline CDR1 reads SEHNR; CDR2 reads FQNEAQ (reference sequence). V lost 5 bases, J lost 2 bases, and 13 bases lay in between. The CDR3 DNA reads TGTGCCAGCAGCCCCGGGACGGGGACCTACGAGCAGTACTTC. Translating it yields CASSPGTGTYEQYF.

The V and J genes are TRBV9 and TRBJ1-5; perhaps TRBD1 as D (5 bases). This CDR3 spans 15 amino acids. Germline V gene sequence: CDR1 SGDLS, CDR2 YYNGEE. Between the trimmed V and J ends, which lost 0 bases and 7 bases, there was a span of 14 bases. CDR3 in DNA: TGTGCCAGCAGCGTAGGGGGTTCAGGGAACCAGCCCCAGCATTTT. The encoded protein is CASSVGGSGNQPQHF.

The rearrangement uses TRBV5-4 and TRBJ2-7; no definite D call. The CDR3 has 14 residues. The germline V gene encodes CDR1 SGHNT and CDR2 YYREEE (reference sequence). V was clipped by 0 bases and J by 3 bases, with 10 bases between them. The chain's CDR3 is CASSLGVTIYEQYF. The CDR3 nucleotides read TGTGCCAGCAGCTTGGGGGTAACCATCTACGAGCAGTACTTC.

By share, this clone counts as medium-sized. The genes are TRBV27 and TRBJ2-2; D is undetermined. V was pared by 2 bases and J by 5 bases, with 6 bases between. The CDR3 runs 13 residues. CDR1 and CDR2 (germline): MNHEY, SMNVEV (reference sequence). CDR3 sequence reads: CASSLKGTGELFF. DNA of the CDR3: TGTGCCAGCAGTTTAAAGGGTACCGGGGAGCTGTTTTTT.

The chain is built from TRBV19 and TRBJ1-2; TRBD1 is a possible D gene (5 bases). CDR3 size: 15 residues. CDR1 LNHDA and CDR2 SQIVND come from the germline V gene (reference sequence). The V end was cut by 3 bases, the J end by 6 bases, with 17 bases between. The CDR3 coding sequence is TGTGCCAGTAGTATGAAAGGGGTCGAAATCCATGGCTACACCTTC. Translation gives CASSMKGVEIHGYTF.

The chain links TRBV28 to TRBJ2-2, with 9 bases lining up with TRBD1. The CDR3 has 16 amino acids. After removal of 6 bases from V and 6 bases from J, the junction contained 11 bases not matched to a gene. The germline V gene encodes CDR1 MDHEN and CDR2 SYDVKM. CDR3 loop: CASRESGTGSSGELFF. The DNA for the CDR3 is TGTGCCAGCAGAGAATCCGGGACAGGGAGTTCCGGGGAGCTGTTTTTT.

On this clone itself: Other DNA variants within this sample encode the same CDR3. This chain connects TRBV18 to TRBJ1-1; D ambiguous. The CDR3 length is 12 residues. In germline, CDR1 is KGHSH, CDR2 LQKENI. Trimming took 1 base from V and 4 from J, leaving 4 bases between them. The CDR3 spells CASSPLGTEAFF. In DNA form, the CDR3 reads TGTGCCAGCTCACCACTGGGCACTGAAGCTTTCTTT.

This clone was detected once. V gene TRBV5-6 combines with J gene TRBJ2-7, with 8 positions matching TRBD1. This CDR3 spans 15 amino acids. Trimming removed 4 bases from V and 2 bases from J; junction bases left unmatched: 8. In germline, CDR1 is SGHDT, CDR2 YYEEEE. CDR3 region: CASSGDRRLPYEQYF. The CDR3 DNA sequence: TGTGCCAGCAGCGGGGACAGGCGGCTCCCCTACGAGCAGTACTTC. The entire variable domain, with the rest obtained from reference TRBV5-6 and TRBJ2-7, is as follows: DAGVTQSPTHLIKTRGQQVTLRCSPKSGHDTVSWYQQALGQGPQFIFQYYEEEERQRGNFPDRFSGHQFPNYSSELNVNALLLGDSALYLCASSGDRRLPYEQYFGPGTRLTVT.

This clone was seen only a few times. The chain employs TRBV9 and TRBJ1-2, with D unresolved. Per the germline V gene, CDR1 is SGDLS and CDR2 is YYNGEE. The germline V and J ends were trimmed by 4 bases and 8 bases, with 15 bases remaining between them. The CDR3 has 13 amino acids. As DNA, the CDR3 is TGTGCCAGCAGCTCAGTACCCAGGTGGGGCTACACCTTC. Its protein product is CASSSVPRWGYTF.

The V and J genes are TRBV6-1 and TRBJ2-3, with D possibly being TRBD2 (6 bases). Per germline, CDR1 MNHNS and CDR2 SASEGT. Between the trimmed V and J ends, which lost 3 bases and 6 bases, there was a span of 16 bases. The CDR3 covers 15 residues. CDR3 bases: TGTGCCAGCAGTGATGGGGGGAGGCCGCCTGATACGCAGTATTTT. Residues: CASSDGGRPPDTQYF.

The chain is built from TRBV7-2 and TRBJ2-7, with TRBD1 matching 7 bases. CDR1 SGHTA and CDR2 FQGNSA come from the germline V gene. The CDR3 covers 15 residues. V trimming: 1 base; J trimming: 4 bases; junction bases outside the gene matches: 7. In DNA form, the CDR3 reads TGTGCCAGCAGCTTAGGCCTGGGACAGAGTTACGAGCAGTACTTC. This encodes CASSLGLGQSYEQYF.

In this sample, this clone turned up many times. The gene calls are TRBV2 and TRBJ2-3; D possibly corresponds to TRBD2 (5 bases). The CDR3 sequence is 15 residues long. V lost 2 bases and J lost 6, with 15 bases in between. The germline CDR1 and CDR2 sequences are SNHLY and FYNNEI. The CDR3 DNA reads TGTGCCAGCAGTGAATATCGAGGGCCCACGGATACGCAGTATTTT. Its translation: CASSEYRGPTDTQYF.

This clone appeared once. The chain couples TRBV2 to TRBJ1-1, with D possibly TRBD1 on 5 matching bases. V gave up 7 bases and J gave up 0 bases, with 12 bases separating them. Germline CDR1 is SNHLY and CDR2 is FYNNEI. There are 14 residues in the CDR3. The CDR3, as DNA: TGTGCCAGCAAGGATGGGACGGTGAACACTGAAGCTTTCTTT. This encodes CASKDGTVNTEAFF.

V usage is TRBV6-5 and J usage is TRBJ2-4; D unresolved. With 10 bases removed from V and 0 bases from J, the gap between germline ends came to 10 bases. Germline CDR1 and CDR2: MNHEY and SVGAGI. The CDR3 is 13 residues long. Here the CDR3 DNA reads TGTGCCACCAAGGACGGAGCCAAAAACATTCAGTACTTC. It codes for CATKDGAKNIQYF.

The gene calls are TRBV2 and TRBJ2-7; the match to TRBD2 covers 7 bases. J was trimmed by 4 bases and V by 0 bases; bases with no gene match: 9. The CDR3 totals 16 residues. Germline CDR1 reads SNHLY; CDR2 reads FYNNEI. The DNA for the CDR3 is TGTGCCAGCAGTGAAGCGCTCGGGGGAGGGCCATACGAGCAGTACTTC. Translation: CASSEALGGGPYEQYF.

The rearrangement links TRBV2 to TRBJ1-1; TRBD1 aligns across 9 bases. J gave up 4 bases and V 4 bases, and 1 base lay outside the gene matches. The CDR3 covers 13 residues. Germline V gene data show CDR1 as SNHLY and CDR2 as FYNNEI. CDR3 amino acids: CASSVDRGTEAFF. The CDR3 DNA reads TGTGCCAGCAGTGTGGACAGGGGCACTGAAGCTTTCTTT.

This clone was recorded only once. J is TRBJ2-7 and V is TRBV2; D may correspond to TRBD1 or TRBD2 (5 bases each). This CDR3 has 17 residues. V dropped 0 bases and J dropped 2 bases, with 17 bases sitting between them. Germline V gene lookup returns CDR1 SNHLY and CDR2 FYNNEI. The CDR3 loop is CASSEARPGLFTYEQYF. CDR3 DNA sequence: TGTGCCAGCAGTGAAGCGCGCCCGGGGCTTTTTACCTACGAGCAGTACTTC.

V and J are TRBV2 and TRBJ1-1; 7 nucleotides match TRBD1. CDR1 is SNHLY, CDR2 FYNNEI, per germline. CDR3 size: 18 residues. The junction had 14 bases not matched to a gene; V was cut back by 0 bases and J by 4 bases. The CDR3 loop is CASSEALGQALGGTEAFF. The CDR3 coding sequence is TGTGCCAGCAGTGAAGCGCTAGGACAGGCCCTTGGAGGCACTGAAGCTTTCTTT.

The chain carries TRBV12-5 and TRBJ1-4; 7 bases align to TRBD1. In germline, CDR1 is LGHNT, CDR2 FRNRAP. There are 18 residues in the CDR3. V shed 0 bases and J 6 bases; nucleotides not matched to a gene: 13. This chain's CDR3 is CASGLVPSSQGWDEKLFF. Written as DNA, the CDR3 is TGTGCTAGTGGTTTGGTACCCTCCTCACAGGGGTGGGATGAAAAACTGTTTTTT.

The chain carries TRBV7-6 and TRBJ1-1; D is possibly TRBD1 (5 bases). V lost 1 base and J lost 3, with 9 bases in between. The CDR3 is made up of 14 amino acids. From germline, CDR1 is SGHVS and CDR2 FNYEAQ. CDR3 DNA: TGTGCCAGCAGCTTAGGCCCCAGGGACACTGAAGCTTTCTTT. Translating it yields CASSLGPRDTEAFF.

The chain joins TRBV19 to TRBJ2-7; the match to TRBD1 covers 12 bases. Germline V gene lookup returns CDR1 LNHDA and CDR2 SQIVND (reference sequence). The length of the CDR3 is 14 residues. V trimming: 9 bases; J trimming: 7 bases; junction bases outside the gene matches: 10. The CDR3 DNA is TGTGCCAGCACACCGGGACAGGGGGCCTGGGAGCAGTACTTC. Its protein product is CASTPGQGAWEQYF.

The rearrangement uses TRBV2 and TRBJ1-6, with 8 bases matching TRBD1. J gave up 8 bases and V 5 bases, and 5 bases lay outside the gene matches. This CDR3 contains 14 residues. Germline loops: CDR1 SNHLY, CDR2 FYNNEI. CDR3 loop: CASSQTGEDSPLHF. DNA of the CDR3: TGTGCCAGCAGTCAGACAGGGGAGGATTCACCCCTCCACTTT.

V gene TRBV10-3 combines with J gene TRBJ1-1, with a tentative D call TRBD1 (5 bases). V was shortened by 2 bases and J by 1 base, with 17 bases between the two germline ends. The CDR3 is 17 residues long. The V gene's germline CDR1 is ENHRY and CDR2 SYGVKD. The CDR3 protein is CAISEGGIGAENTEAFF. The CDR3 DNA reads as TGTGCCATCAGTGAGGGGGGTATCGGCGCCGAGAACACTGAAGCTTTCTTT.

The V and J genes are TRBV27 and TRBJ2-1; 8 nucleotides align to TRBD2. The V gene's germline CDR1 is MNHEY and CDR2 SMNVEV (reference sequence). The CDR3 has 16 residues. After removal of 4 bases from V and 2 bases from J, the junction contained 7 bases not matched to a gene. This CDR3 is CASSSTSGPTYNEQFF. CDR3 DNA sequence: TGTGCCAGCAGTTCCACTAGCGGACCTACCTACAATGAGCAGTTCTTC.

The chain links TRBV9 to TRBJ2-5, with D perhaps TRBD1 (6 bases). Germline-derived CDR1 and CDR2 are SGDLS and YYNGEE. This CDR3 region has 15 residues. V lost 6 bases, J lost 2 bases, and 17 bases lay in between. In nucleotides, the CDR3 is TGTGCCAGCAACCTTGGGGACAACCGACAAGAGACCCAGTACTTC. Protein: CASNLGDNRQETQYF.

The chain recombines TRBV6-1 with TRBJ1-1; TRBD1 is a possible D gene (6 bases). V gave up 6 bases and J gave up 6 bases, with 14 bases separating them. Germline V lookup: CDR1 MNHNS, CDR2 SASEGT. CDR3 length: 13 amino acids. The CDR3 loop reads CASREPGDPEAFF. The CDR3 region has the DNA TGTGCCAGCAGGGAACCAGGGGACCCTGAAGCTTTCTTT.

The V gene is TRBV15, the J gene TRBJ1-5; a possible D gene is TRBD1 (6 bases). CDR3 length equals 13 residues. Trimming cost V 8 bases and J 3 bases, with 11 bases left between them. The germline V gene has CDR1 LNHNV and CDR2 YYDKDF (reference sequence). CDR3 protein: CATGGHPNQPQHF. In DNA, the CDR3 is TGTGCCACCGGGGGACACCCCAATCAGCCCCAGCATTTT.

This clone has a handful of counts. This chain uses TRBV29-1 with TRBJ1-1, with TRBD1 matching 8 bases. Germline trimming cut 2 bases from V and 5 bases from J; bases unmatched to any gene: 1. This CDR3 comprises 12 residues. Germline-derived CDR1 and CDR2 are SQVTM and ANQGSEA. The CDR3 reads CSVETGGTEAFF. DNA of the CDR3: TGCAGCGTTGAAACAGGGGGTACTGAAGCTTTCTTT.

The CDR3 loop is CSVDSGQRDYTF. CDR3 sequence (DNA): TGCAGCGTTGACTCAGGACAGCGAGACTACACCTTC. The chain employs TRBV29-1 and TRBJ1-2; the D gene is possibly TRBD1 (6 bases). Deletions cut 3 bases from V and 10 bases from J, with 15 bases between. The CDR3 is 12 amino acids. Germline V gene lookup returns CDR1 SQVTM and CDR2 ANQGSEA.